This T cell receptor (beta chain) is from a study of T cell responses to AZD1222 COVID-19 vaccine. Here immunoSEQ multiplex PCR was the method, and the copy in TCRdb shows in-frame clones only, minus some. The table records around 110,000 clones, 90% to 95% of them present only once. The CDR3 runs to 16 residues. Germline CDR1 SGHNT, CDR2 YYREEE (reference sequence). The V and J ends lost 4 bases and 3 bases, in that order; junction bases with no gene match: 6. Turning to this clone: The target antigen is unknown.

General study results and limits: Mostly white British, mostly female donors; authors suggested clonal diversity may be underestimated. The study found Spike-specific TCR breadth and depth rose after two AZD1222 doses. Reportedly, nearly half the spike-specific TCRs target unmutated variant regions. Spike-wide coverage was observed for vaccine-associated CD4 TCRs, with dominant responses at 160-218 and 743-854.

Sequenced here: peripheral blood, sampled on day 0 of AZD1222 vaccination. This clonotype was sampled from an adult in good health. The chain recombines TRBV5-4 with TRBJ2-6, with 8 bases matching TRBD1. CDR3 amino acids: CASSPQGGFGANVLTF. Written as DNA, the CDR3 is TGTGCCAGCAGCCCACAGGGGGGATTTGGGGCCAACGTCCTGACTTTC.